A single sample is the source of the 17 T cell receptor beta chains below, sequenced in a study of blood T cell repertoires in COVID-19 (dated by TCRdb to 2020 to 2022). Libraries were made using the immunoSEQ multiplex PCR assay. TCRdb obtained this table from immuneACCESS and retained in-frame rearrangements with V and J assigned. These tables miss some clones; where compared with another copy, unresolved V genes account for less than half of the shortfall, and the remainder is unexplained. This sample has about 80,000 clones in its table, and around 88% of those were observed once. The leading ten clones occupy 4.5% to 6% of the sample. Sequencing was done on a sample of peripheral blood. The receptor set was obtained from a woman of 80 years or more with active or convalescent COVID-19.

J is TRBJ2-5 and V is TRBV11-3; 7 nucleotides align to TRBD2. The V gene's germline CDR1 is SGHNT and CDR2 YENEEA. Trimming cost V 5 bases and J 4 bases; bases outside gene matches: 13. The CDR3 covers 16 residues. The CDR3 DNA reads TGTGCCAGCAGCCCTGGAAAGGGGAGGGCATCAGAGACCCAGTACTTC. Translation: CASSPGKGRASETQYF.

The chain links TRBV28 to TRBJ2-7, with a possible D match to TRBD2 (7 bases). There are 13 residues in the CDR3. Germline CDR1 MDHEN, CDR2 SYDVKM. Trimming pared 7 bases from V and 5 bases from J, leaving 15 bases between. The CDR3 sequence is CASNYREGDEQYF. The CDR3 DNA follows: TGTGCCAGCAATTACAGGGAGGGCGACGAGCAGTACTTC.

The chain has TRBV7-6 and TRBJ2-7; 8 bases match TRBD2. Germline V gives CDR1 SGHVS, CDR2 FNYEAQ. CDR3 size: 16 residues. The V segment lost 4 bases and the J segment 2 bases; nucleotides outside the gene matches: 10. Here the CDR3 reads CASSSYRTSGTYEQYF. Here the CDR3 DNA reads TGTGCCAGCAGCTCCTACCGTACTAGCGGCACCTACGAGCAGTACTTC.

The chain joins TRBV18 to TRBJ1-4; 8 bases align to TRBD1. Germline CDR1 is KGHSH and CDR2 is LQKENI. The CDR3 contains 16 residues. The V segment lost 1 base and the J segment 4 bases; nucleotides outside the gene matches: 5. The CDR3 loop is CASSPLPGQVNEKLFF. For the CDR3, the DNA is TGTGCCAGCTCACCACTTCCGGGACAGGTTAATGAAAAACTGTTTTTT.

This chain links TRBV9 with TRBJ1-1, with D possibly being TRBD1 (6 bases). The V and J ends lost 0 bases and 11 bases respectively, with 14 bases between them. This CDR3 has 13 residues. Germline loops: CDR1 SGDLS, CDR2 YYNGEE. This CDR3 reads CASSVGGGGDAFF. CDR3 sequence (DNA): TGTGCCAGCAGCGTAGGGGGGGGCGGTGACGCTTTCTTT.

This clone was found a few times. This chain links TRBV2 with TRBJ1-5; D might be TRBD1 (5 bases). This CDR3 comprises 14 residues. The germline V gene has CDR1 SNHLY and CDR2 FYNNEI. The ends were cut back, 4 bases at V and 4 bases at J, with 11 bases in the middle. The CDR3: CASSVEGLNQPQHF. In DNA form, the CDR3 reads TGTGCCAGCAGTGTGGAGGGGCTAAATCAGCCCCAGCATTTT.

The genes are TRBV6-1 and TRBJ1-1, with a possible D match to TRBD1 (5 bases). The germline gives CDR1 MNHNS, CDR2 SASEGT. The ends were cut back, 3 bases at V and 4 bases at J, with 18 bases in the middle. The CDR3 contains 16 residues. DNA for the CDR3: TGTGCCAGCAGTGACCGACAGCGCAGAAGACCCACTGAAGCTTTCTTT. Translating gives CASSDRQRRRPTEAFF.

This clone was counted only a few times. The chain combines TRBV5-1 with TRBJ1-2; TRBD1 might be the D (6 bases). This CDR3 is 13 amino acids long. The germline CDR1 and CDR2 sequences are SGHRS and YFSETQ. The V end was cut by 4 bases, the J end by 3 bases, with 10 bases between. CDR3 amino acids: CASSLRTDYGYTF. The CDR3 DNA is TGCGCCAGCAGCCTAAGGACAGACTATGGCTACACCTTC. Using reference TRBV5-1 and TRBJ1-2 for the parts outside the CDR3, the full variable domain is KAGVTQTPRYLIKTRGQQVTLSCSPISGHRSVSWYQQTPGQGLQFLFEYFSETQRNKGNFPGRFSGRQFSNSRSEMNVSTLELGDSALYLCASSLRTDYGYTFGSGTRLTVV.

This chain joins TRBV7-9 and TRBJ1-4, with unresolved D. CDR1 is SEHNR, CDR2 FQNEAQ, per germline (reference sequence). Deletions cut 5 bases from V and 8 bases from J, with 9 bases between. CDR3 length: 12 residues. The CDR3 reads CASSPNGEKLFF. The DNA of the CDR3 is TGTGCCAGCAGCCCCAACGGGGAAAAACTGTTTTTT.

This clone occurred once. V usage is TRBV28 and J usage is TRBJ2-7, with D unresolved. The germline V gene has CDR1 MDHEN and CDR2 SYDVKM. The CDR3 is 11 amino acids. V dropped 5 bases and J dropped 2 bases, with 4 bases sitting between them. The CDR3 DNA follows: TGTGCCAGCAGTCAGACCTACGAGCAGTACTTC. Translation gives CASSQTYEQYF.

This clone was found a few times. This chain links TRBV28 with TRBJ1-2, with 8 bases aligning to TRBD1. V dropped 5 bases and J dropped 4; count of bases not matched to a gene: 12. The CDR3 runs 16 residues. CDR1 and CDR2 from the germline V gene are MDHEN and SYDVKM. CDR3 bases: TGTGCCAGCAGTACTTCCCCCGACAGGGGAGGCTATGGCTACACCTTC. This codes for CASSTSPDRGGYGYTF.

The rearrangement uses TRBV28 and TRBJ2-7; D is possibly TRBD1 (5 bases). V gave up 5 bases and J gave up 3 bases, with 14 bases separating them. The CDR3 loop spans 14 amino acids. Per the germline V gene, CDR1 is MDHEN and CDR2 is SYDVKM. CDR3 loop: CASSDRQQSYEQYF. Written as DNA, the CDR3 is TGTGCCAGCAGTGACCGACAGCAGAGCTACGAGCAGTACTTC.

The chain employs TRBV10-1 and TRBJ2-3, with 12 bases fitting TRBD2. CDR3 length equals 20 residues. Germline lookup yields CDR1 WNHNN and CDR2 SYGVQD (reference sequence). Trimming removed 0 bases from V and 0 bases from J; junction bases left unmatched: 10. The CDR3 protein is CASSESVGPGTSGSTDTQYF. In DNA form, the CDR3 reads TGCGCCAGCAGTGAGTCGGTAGGACCAGGGACTAGCGGGAGCACAGATACGCAGTATTTT.

The rearrangement joins TRBV9 to TRBJ2-5; D is undetermined. Trimming removed 4 bases at V and 0 bases at J, with 7 bases between. The germline gives CDR1 SGDLS, CDR2 YYNGEE. The CDR3 covers 13 residues. The CDR3 nucleotides read TGTGCCAGCAGCTACACGTACCAAGAGACCCAGTACTTC. Translated, it gives CASSYTYQETQYF.

The chain recombines TRBV11-2 with TRBJ2-7; a weak D match, TRBD2 (7 bases). The CDR3 contains 16 residues. Germline CDR1 reads SGHAT; CDR2 reads FQNNGV. Trimming took 1 base from V and 3 from J, leaving 16 bases between them. CDR3 nucleotide sequence: TGTGCCAGCAGCTTAGGGGGGACAAGCGGGATCTACGAGCAGTACTTC. Its protein is CASSLGGTSGIYEQYF.

This chain uses TRBV12-3 or TRBV12-4 with TRBJ2-3, with no clear D. V shed 3 bases and J shed 4 bases, with 5 bases lying between them. CDR3 length: 12 residues. CDR3 DNA sequence: TGTGCCAGCAGTTTTCAATCAGATACGCAGTATTTT. Translated, it gives CASSFQSDTQYF.

A word on this clone: The junction differs from germline at one of its ends, possibly a read error. The chain has TRBV6-1 and TRBJ1-5; 7 positions match TRBD1. CDR3 size: 12 residues. Looked up from germline, CDR1 is MNHNS and CDR2 is SASEGT. Here the CDR3 DNA reads TGCGCGACAGGGCATGACGACCAGCCCCAGCATTTT. It encodes CATGHDDQPQHF.